The 10 T cell receptor beta chains reported below all come from one sample, sequenced in a study of T cell changes during pregnancy in multiple sclerosis. TCRdb keeps only in-frame clones here, not all; method: immunoSEQ multiplex PCR. The table records 39,000 or so clones, more than 85% of them present only once. Sequenced material: CD8+ T cells from peripheral blood mononuclear cells, taken after pregnancy. The receptors shown here come from a female donor with multiple sclerosis, enrolled in a pregnancy study.

The genes are TRBV27 and TRBJ2-1, with TRBD2 matching 7 bases. The ends lost 6 bases at V and 4 bases at J; junction bases unmatched: 6. The CDR3 runs 14 residues. Germline CDR1 MNHEY, CDR2 SMNVEV (reference sequence). CDR3 in amino acids: CASSEAGVYNEQFF. In DNA form, the CDR3 reads TGTGCCAGCAGCGAGGCGGGAGTGTACAATGAGCAGTTCTTC.

V gene TRBV21-1 combines with J gene TRBJ1-5. TRBV21-1 is shown as a pseudogene. CDR3 length: 16 amino acids. CDR3 DNA: TGTGCCAGCAGCAAAGGGGCGGGGAAGGGGAATCAGCCCCAGCATTTT. The encoded protein is CASSKGAGKGNQPQHF.

This chain links TRBV7-9 with TRBJ2-3; TRBD2 matches 8 bases. In germline, CDR1 is SEHNR, CDR2 FQNEAQ (reference sequence). The length of the CDR3 is 16 residues. V lost 1 base and J lost 1; bases outside the gene matches: 4. The CDR3 is CASSLVLAGGTDTQYF. In DNA form, the CDR3 reads TGTGCCAGCAGCTTAGTCCTAGCGGGTGGCACAGATACGCAGTATTTT.

V usage is TRBV7-9 and J usage is TRBJ2-5, with a possible D match to TRBD2 (5 bases). CDR1 is SEHNR and CDR2 is FQNEAQ in the germline V gene (reference sequence). The CDR3 is made up of 18 amino acids. Trimming shortened V by 5 bases and J by 5 bases, and 27 bases separated the two germline ends. CDR3 amino acids: CASSPDRSLVPGGETQYF. Here the CDR3 DNA reads TGTGCCAGCAGCCCAGACCGCTCACTAGTCCCCGGCGGGGAGACCCAGTACTTC.

The chain has TRBV7-7 and TRBJ2-2, with a tentative D call TRBD1 (5 bases). This CDR3 is built from 14 residues. The V end lost 5 bases, the J end lost 1 base, and 8 bases lay between the germline ends. CDR1 and CDR2 (germline): SSHAT, FNYEAQ (reference sequence). The CDR3: CASSRTMNTGELFF. DNA of the CDR3: TGTGCCAGCAGCCGGACAATGAACACCGGGGAGCTGTTTTTT.

The chain has TRBV9 and TRBJ2-7, with 8 bases aligning to TRBD1. This CDR3 region has 17 residues. V dropped 3 bases and J dropped 1; count of bases not matched to a gene: 12. CDR1 is SGDLS, CDR2 YYNGEE, per germline. CDR3 amino acids: CASSASPGQAPSYEQYF. The CDR3 region has the DNA TGTGCCAGCAGCGCCTCCCCGGGACAGGCACCTTCCTACGAGCAGTACTTC.

The chain combines TRBV27 with TRBJ1-6; a possible D gene is TRBD1 (5 bases). This CDR3 contains 14 residues. The V end lost 5 bases, the J end lost 4 bases, and 9 bases lay between the germline ends. Germline assignment: CDR1 MNHEY and CDR2 SMNVEV (reference sequence). The CDR3 DNA reads as TGTGCCAGCAGTCCGACAGTGTATAATTCACCCCTCCACTTT. This encodes CASSPTVYNSPLHF.

This chain joins TRBV27 and TRBJ2-5; 10 nucleotides agree with TRBD2. The CDR3 is made up of 15 amino acids. V trimming: 8 bases; J trimming: 2 bases; junction bases outside the gene matches: 8. CDR1 MNHEY and CDR2 SMNVEV come from the germline V gene (reference sequence). The CDR3 is CASFSRLAGQETQYF. Written as DNA, the CDR3 is TGTGCCAGCTTCTCACGACTAGCGGGTCAAGAGACCCAGTACTTC.

The chain uses TRBV29-1 and TRBJ2-1; D not certain. The CDR3 is 14 residues long. The V and J ends lost 5 bases and 2 bases respectively, with 13 bases between them. Germline V gene lookup returns CDR1 SQVTM and CDR2 ANQGSEA. In DNA, the CDR3 is TGCAGCGTTAAGCTAGAGTCTCCCTACAATGAGCAGTTCTTC. Encoded protein: CSVKLESPYNEQFF.

The chain carries TRBV19 and TRBJ2-7, with 8 positions matching TRBD2. Germline trimming cut 5 bases from V and 3 bases from J; bases unmatched to any gene: 9. Germline CDR1 and CDR2: LNHDA and SQIVND (reference sequence). The CDR3 is made up of 15 amino acids. The CDR3 loop reads CASSGAGGPFYEQYF. The CDR3 coding sequence is TGTGCCAGTAGTGGGGCGGGAGGCCCCTTCTACGAGCAGTACTTC. The complete variable domain, with remaining parts taken from reference TRBV19 and TRBJ2-7, reads DGGITQSPKYLFRKEGQNVTLSCEQNLNHDAMYWYRQDPGQGLRLIYYSQIVNDFQKGDIAEGYSVSREKKESFPLTVTSAQKNPTAFYLCASSGAGGPFYEQYFGPGTRLTVT.